Listed here are 14 T cell receptor beta chains from one sample, sequenced in a study of T cell repertoires in cytomegalovirus infection. These TCRs are of unknown antigen specificity. One entry per CDR3 protein results from TCRdb running MiXCR on the reads. The repertoire consists of a few hundred thousand distinct CDR3 sequences, with under 45% occurring once and the leading ten covering about 48%. The sample was cultured PBMCs, taken from culture after CMV antigen stimulation. The receptors were sampled from a human donor in good health (CMV status not recorded). Some clones in this sample may be carry-over from other donors' samples.

In this sample, this clonotype turned up a few times. CDR3: CAMGSGDEQFF. For the CDR3, the DNA is TGTGCCATGGGCTCGGGGGATGAGCAGTTCTTC. The chain links TRBV7-9 to TRBJ2-1; D is perhaps TRBD2 (6 bases). The V and J ends lost 10 bases and 8 bases respectively, with 12 bases between them. Germline V CDR1 and CDR2: SEHNR, FQNEAQ (reference sequence). This CDR3 is built from 11 residues.

The chain employs TRBV12-5 and TRBJ1-5; D is unclear. Germline CDR1 and CDR2: LGHNT and FRNRAP. V shed 1 base and J shed 6 bases, with 13 bases lying between them. The CDR3 sequence is 15 residues long. The CDR3 DNA is TGTGCTAGTGGTTTGGGGGCCTCCGAGGGTCAGCCCCAGCATTTT. This sequence encodes CASGLGASEGQPQHF.

This clonotype appeared many times. The chain couples TRBV7-2 to TRBJ2-2; possibly TRBD1 for D (5 bases). Germline V gene data show CDR1 as SGHTA and CDR2 as FQGNSA. The CDR3 runs to 15 residues. V shed 2 bases and J shed 7 bases, with 14 bases lying between them. CDR3 sequence (DNA): TGTGCCAGCAGCTTATTCCAGGGTCGCAACGGGGAGCTGTTTTTT. It specifies CASSLFQGRNGELFF.

The V call is TRBV4-2, the J call TRBJ2-5; D remains unclear. V was clipped by 4 bases and J by 4 bases, with 10 bases between them. The V gene's germline CDR1 is LGHNA and CDR2 YNFKEQ. CDR3 length: 13 residues. For the CDR3, the DNA is TGTGCCAGCAGCCCCGTTGCCGCAGAGACCCAGTACTTC. This encodes CASSPVAAETQYF.

This clonotype was picked up many times. The chain recombines TRBV7-2 with TRBJ2-5; TRBD2 matches at 12 bases. The CDR3 has 17 residues. Germline V gives CDR1 SGHTA, CDR2 FQGNSA. V lost 3 bases, J lost 4 bases, and 9 bases stayed unmatched. The CDR3 nucleotides read TGTGCCAGCAGCTTCCAAGCCGGACTAGCGGGACGAGAGACCCAGTACTTC. It is translated as CASSFQAGLAGRETQYF.

The rearrangement links TRBV28 to TRBJ1-3; D possibly corresponds to TRBD1 (5 bases). The ends were cut back, 5 bases at V and 4 bases at J, with 15 bases in the middle. CDR1 is MDHEN and CDR2 is SYDVKM in the germline V gene. The CDR3 totals 15 residues. The CDR3 is CASSQTGTQGNTIYF. The CDR3 region has the DNA TGTGCCAGCAGTCAGACCGGGACCCAAGGAAACACCATATATTTT.

This clonotype came up a few times. The chain carries TRBV4-1 and TRBJ1-6, with a tentative D call TRBD1 (5 bases). Germline V gene lookup returns CDR1 MGHRA and CDR2 YSYEKL. The CDR3 totals 16 residues. Trimming took 7 bases from V and 9 from J, leaving 22 bases between them. The CDR3 spells CASTEGTGNPGSPLHF. CDR3 bases: TGCGCCAGCACCGAGGGGACGGGAAATCCTGGTTCACCCCTCCACTTT.

This clonotype was observed a few times. The chain couples TRBV20-1 to TRBJ1-1; possible D gene TRBD1, 5 bases. CDR1 DFQATT and CDR2 SNEGSKA come from the germline V gene (reference sequence). This CDR3 has 14 amino acids. V gave up 3 bases and J gave up 1 base, with 12 bases separating them. Here the CDR3 reads CSASPTAENTEAFF. CDR3 coding DNA: TGCAGTGCTAGTCCGACAGCCGAGAACACTGAAGCTTTCTTT.

The genes are TRBV7-2 and TRBJ2-7; TRBD2 matches 9 bases. The CDR3 contains 14 residues. CDR1 and CDR2 (germline): SGHTA, FQGNSA. The junction had 6 bases not matched to a gene; V was cut back by 5 bases and J by 4 bases. CDR3 protein: CASSAGGPRYEQYF. CDR3 DNA: TGTGCCAGCAGCGCGGGAGGGCCTAGGTACGAGCAGTACTTC.

This chain connects TRBV7-6 to TRBJ2-1; TRBD1 matches at 9 bases. The CDR3 contains 15 residues. The V segment lost 5 bases and the J segment 3 bases; nucleotides outside the gene matches: 5. Per germline, CDR1 SGHVS and CDR2 FNYEAQ. The CDR3 DNA follows: TGTGCCAGCAGCATCGACAGGGGGTTCTACAATGAGCAGTTCTTC. This codes for CASSIDRGFYNEQFF.

V is TRBV6-1 and J is TRBJ2-3; no clear D. The V end was cut by 2 bases, the J end by 0 bases, with 12 bases between. CDR1 is MNHNS and CDR2 is SASEGT in the germline V gene. The CDR3 has 16 residues. CDR3 nucleotide sequence: TGTGCCAGCAGTGAACTAGGGCACAAAAGCACAGATACGCAGTATTTT. Translated: CASSELGHKSTDTQYF.

J is TRBJ2-5 and V is TRBV7-9; TRBD2 agrees at 8 bases. Trimming removed 3 bases from V and 1 base from J; junction bases left unmatched: 4. CDR1 and CDR2 (germline): SEHNR, FQNEAQ (reference sequence). The CDR3 spans 15 residues. In nucleotides, the CDR3 is TGTGCCAGCAGCTTCGCGGGACTAGGCCAAGAGACCCAGTACTTC. This translates into CASSFAGLGQETQYF.

The rearrangement uses TRBV7-9 and TRBJ2-1, with TRBD2 matching 10 bases. In germline, CDR1 is SEHNR, CDR2 FQNEAQ (reference sequence). J gave up 5 bases and V 2 bases, and 3 bases lay outside the gene matches. The CDR3 loop spans 15 amino acids. The CDR3: CASSLQLAGNNEQFF. As DNA, the CDR3 is TGTGCCAGCAGCTTACAACTAGCGGGAAACAATGAGCAGTTCTTC.

This clonotype showed up just a few times. The rearrangement links TRBV7-8 to TRBJ2-7, with TRBD2 matching over 7 bases. V trimming: 3 bases; J trimming: 0 bases; junction bases outside the gene matches: 14. Germline CDR1 SGHVS, CDR2 FQNEAQ. This CDR3 has 18 residues. The CDR3 coding sequence is TGTGCCAGCAGCTTGGGTAATTCAAGGGAGGGATACTCCTACGAGCAGTACTTC. Protein sequence: CASSLGNSREGYSYEQYF.